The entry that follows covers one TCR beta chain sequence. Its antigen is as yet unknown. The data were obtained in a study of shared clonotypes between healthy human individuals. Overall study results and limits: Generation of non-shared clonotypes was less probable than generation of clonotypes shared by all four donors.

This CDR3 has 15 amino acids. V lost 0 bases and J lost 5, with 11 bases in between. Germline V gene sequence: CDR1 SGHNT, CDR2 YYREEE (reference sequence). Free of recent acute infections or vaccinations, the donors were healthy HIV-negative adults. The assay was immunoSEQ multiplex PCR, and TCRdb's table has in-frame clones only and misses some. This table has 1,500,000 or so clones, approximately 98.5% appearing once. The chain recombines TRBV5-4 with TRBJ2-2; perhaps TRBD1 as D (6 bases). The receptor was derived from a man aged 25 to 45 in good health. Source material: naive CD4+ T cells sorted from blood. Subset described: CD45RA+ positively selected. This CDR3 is CASSLEGHRTGELFF. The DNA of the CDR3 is TGTGCCAGCAGCTTGGAGGGACACAGAACCGGGGAGCTGTTTTTT.